Each of the 32 T cell receptor beta chains below was sequenced from the same sample in a study of vaccination effects on CD4 cells after COVID-19. This table comes from immunoSEQ multiplex PCR, and its TCRdb copy is limited to in-frame clones, with some not included. The sample records roughly 23,000 clones, approximately 73% being singletons. For these TCRs, the target antigens are not known. ViraFEST assay sequencing came after antigen-specific CD4+ T cells were expanded with viral peptide pools. The authors isolated CD4+ T cells after around nine days of culture. The specimen comprised CD4+ T cells from PBMCs cultured with HCoV-229E spike peptides, sampled before COVID-19 vaccination. These receptors were taken from a human donor who received a COVID-19 vaccine.

The chain links TRBV3-1 (or the pseudogene TRBV3-2) to TRBJ2-7, with D maybe TRBD2 (6 bases). The CDR3 contains 17 residues. The germline gives CDR1 LGHDT, CDR2 YNNKEL (reference sequence). V dropped 0 bases and J dropped 7 bases, with 22 bases sitting between them. This CDR3 reads CASSQEVMAGPSGEQYF. The DNA for the CDR3 is TGTGCCAGCAGCCAAGAGGTAATGGCGGGACCGTCAGGGGAGCAGTACTTC.

The gene calls are TRBV18 and TRBJ1-4, with 7 bases identical to TRBD1. CDR1 is KGHSH, CDR2 LQKENI, per germline. V lost 4 bases, J lost 5 bases, and 7 bases stayed unmatched. This CDR3 comprises 15 residues. Here the CDR3 DNA reads TGTGCCAGCTCACGAGACAGGGCCCGCAATGAAAAACTGTTTTTT. Translation: CASSRDRARNEKLFF.

In its sample, this clone was seen a few times. This chain links TRBV7-9 with TRBJ1-5, with a possible D match to TRBD1 (5 bases). With 1 base removed from V and 7 bases from J, the gap between germline ends came to 11 bases. CDR1 SEHNR and CDR2 FQNEAQ come from the germline V gene (reference sequence). The CDR3 has 14 amino acids. The CDR3, as DNA: TGTGCCAGCAGCTTAGGGGCAGGGAGGCAGCCCCAGCATTTT. It is translated as CASSLGAGRQPQHF.

The V gene is TRBV10-3, the J gene TRBJ2-5; TRBD2 is a possible D gene (6 bases). V was cut by 2 bases and J by 5 bases, with 6 bases left in between. CDR3 size: 12 residues. The germline CDR1 and CDR2 sequences are ENHRY and SYGVKD. Written as DNA, the CDR3 is TGTGCCATCAGTGAGGGAGGGGAGACCCAGTACTTC. Its translation is CAISEGGETQYF.

V usage is TRBV9 and J usage is TRBJ2-7; TRBD2 might be the D (5 bases). Germline V gene lookup returns CDR1 SGDLS and CDR2 YYNGEE. The CDR3 spans 14 residues. The germline V and J ends were trimmed by 4 bases and 1 base, with 12 bases remaining between them. The CDR3, as DNA: TGTGCCAGCAGCAGCGGAGGCCAGTCCTACGAGCAGTACTTC. Its translation: CASSSGGQSYEQYF.

This clone was found a few times. The V call is TRBV10-3, the J call TRBJ1-1; 8 bases map to TRBD1. V was clipped by 5 bases and J by 6 bases; unmatched bases: 8. This CDR3 comprises 14 residues. Germline CDR1 ENHRY, CDR2 SYGVKD. CDR3 bases: TGTGCCATCAGTTCCGGACAGGGTGGTGCTGAAGCTTTCTTT. This sequence encodes CAISSGQGGAEAFF.

The gene calls are TRBV29-1 and TRBJ1-2; the D gene is possibly TRBD1 (6 bases). The V and J ends lost 7 bases and 0 bases respectively, with 18 bases between them. The V gene's germline CDR1 is SQVTM and CDR2 ANQGSEA. The CDR3 extends over 15 amino acids. CDR3 nucleotides: TGCAGCGCCCGGGACACGGAACCCTCTAACTATGGCTACACCTTC. Encoded protein: CSARDTEPSNYGYTF.

V gene TRBV29-1 combines with J gene TRBJ2-3; D uncertain. Germline assignment: CDR1 SQVTM and CDR2 ANQGSEA. The CDR3 is made up of 14 amino acids. Trimming took 3 bases from V and 3 from J, leaving 13 bases between them. CDR3 nucleotide sequence: TGCAGCGTTGATTTCGGCAGAGAAACAGATACGCAGTATTTT. Translation gives CSVDFGRETDTQYF.

CDR3 DNA sequence: TGTGCCAGCAGCGGACCGGGACTAGCGGACACAGATACGCAGTATTTT. Its protein is CASSGPGLADTDTQYF. The rearrangement uses TRBV9 and TRBJ2-3, with TRBD2 identical over 11 bases. CDR1 and CDR2 from the germline V gene are SGDLS and YYNGEE. The CDR3 is made up of 16 amino acids. V was clipped by 3 bases and J by 2 bases; unmatched bases: 5.

This rearrangement joins TRBV5-6 to TRBJ2-7; TRBD2 aligns across 9 bases. From germline, CDR1 is SGHDT and CDR2 YYEEEE. After removal of 2 bases from V and 4 bases from J, the junction contained 7 bases not matched to a gene. The length of the CDR3 is 15 residues. The CDR3 DNA reads TGTGCCAGCAGCTTTGGGGCGGGGGGGATTTACGAGCAGTACTTC. Its translation: CASSFGAGGIYEQYF.

In this sample, this clone turned up once. V usage is TRBV27 and J usage is TRBJ2-5; 9 nucleotides agree with TRBD2. The trim removed 8 bases at V and 1 base at J, leaving 8 bases unmatched. The germline gives CDR1 MNHEY, CDR2 SMNVEV (reference sequence). The length of the CDR3 is 15 residues. In nucleotides, the CDR3 is TGTGCCAGCCACGGGATAGCGGGAGCCCAAGAGACCCAGTACTTC. Amino acids: CASHGIAGAQETQYF.

The chain employs TRBV9 and TRBJ1-2, with D perhaps matching TRBD1 (5 bases). Germline V gene sequence: CDR1 SGDLS, CDR2 YYNGEE. V was clipped by 4 bases and J by 7 bases, with 26 bases between them. The CDR3 runs to 17 residues. The CDR3 sequence is CASSSQYPPGSARGYTF. DNA of the CDR3: TGTGCCAGCAGCTCCCAGTACCCCCCAGGGAGTGCTCGTGGCTACACCTTC.

The chain joins TRBV19 to TRBJ2-5; unclear D gene. This CDR3 region has 12 residues. Trimming left V 6 bases short and J 4 bases short, with 9 bases between. Germline V lookup: CDR1 LNHDA, CDR2 SQIVND (reference sequence). CDR3 bases: TGTGCCAGTAGCGAATCCTCAGAGACCCAGTACTTC. Amino acid sequence: CASSESSETQYF.

This chain links TRBV2 with TRBJ2-3; TRBD2 is a possible D gene (6 bases). Deletions cut 3 bases from V and 0 bases from J, with 10 bases between. Germline V gene data show CDR1 as SNHLY and CDR2 as FYNNEI. The CDR3 runs 15 residues. CDR3 region: CASSDSGTSTDTQYF. Written as DNA, the CDR3 is TGTGCCAGCAGTGATAGCGGAACGAGCACAGATACGCAGTATTTT.

The chain has TRBV7-8 and TRBJ2-7; TRBD1 matches at 7 bases. The V gene end was trimmed by 6 bases and the J gene end by 1 base; junction bases not matched to a gene: 6. The germline CDR1 and CDR2 sequences are SGHVS and FQNEAQ. CDR3 length: 14 residues. The CDR3 protein is CASSSDRESYEQYF. DNA of the CDR3: TGTGCCAGCAGTTCCGACAGGGAGTCCTACGAGCAGTACTTC.

The genes are TRBV19 and TRBJ1-2; TRBD1 matches at 8 bases. The J segment lost 11 bases and the V segment lost 5 bases, leaving 16 bases of the junction unmatched. This CDR3 comprises 15 residues. The germline CDR1 and CDR2 sequences are LNHDA and SQIVND (reference sequence). CDR3 bases: TGTGCCAGTAGTGTAACCGCCCTACAACAGGGGGGATACACCTTC. It codes for CASSVTALQQGGYTF.

Only a few counts were recorded for this clone. The genes are TRBV3-1 (or the pseudogene TRBV3-2) and TRBJ1-1; D might be TRBD1 (5 bases). The germline V gene encodes CDR1 LGHDT and CDR2 YNNKEL (reference sequence). The V end was cut by 3 bases, the J end by 2 bases, with 19 bases between. This CDR3 spans 17 amino acids. The chain's CDR3 is CASSQADSMVLNTEAFF. The DNA of the CDR3 is TGTGCCAGCAGCCAGGCTGACAGTATGGTACTCAACACTGAAGCTTTCTTT.

This sequence joins TRBV3-1 (or the pseudogene TRBV3-2) and TRBJ1-5; 8 bases fit TRBD1. The CDR3 has 15 amino acids. V was clipped by 5 bases and J by 6 bases; unmatched bases: 9. Germline V gene lookup returns CDR1 LGHDT and CDR2 YNNKEL (reference sequence). CDR3 bases: TGTGCCAGCAGCGGGGGCAGGGGGCTCGGTCAGCCCCAGCATTTT. This gives the protein CASSGGRGLGQPQHF.

The gene calls are TRBV30 and TRBJ2-3; D gene unclear. With 1 base removed from V and 0 bases from J, the gap between germline ends came to 5 bases. CDR1 and CDR2 from the germline V gene are GTSNPN and SVGIG (reference sequence). The CDR3 covers 13 residues. CDR3 nucleotides: TGTGCCTGGAGTGGGGGAAGCACAGATACGCAGTATTTT. Amino acid sequence: CAWSGGSTDTQYF.

The chain employs TRBV19 and TRBJ2-5, with D perhaps TRBD1 or TRBD2 (5 bases each). V lost 9 bases to trimming and J lost 5 bases, with 7 bases between them. Germline-derived CDR1 and CDR2 are LNHDA and SQIVND (reference sequence). The CDR3 covers 10 residues. The CDR3 DNA sequence: TGTGCCAGCGAGGGGGAGACCCAGTACTTC. Its translation is CASEGETQYF.

The chain uses TRBV9 and TRBJ2-5, with D perhaps TRBD2 (7 bases). The CDR3 extends over 18 amino acids. Trimming removed 0 bases at V and 1 base at J, with 19 bases between. Germline assignment: CDR1 SGDLS and CDR2 YYNGEE. CDR3 in amino acids: CASSVGILGGAIQETQYF. The CDR3, as DNA: TGTGCCAGCAGCGTAGGGATCTTAGGGGGGGCCATCCAAGAGACCCAGTACTTC.

This clone is labeled large. The chain employs TRBV10-1 and TRBJ1-1, with D possibly being TRBD1 (5 bases). This CDR3 spans 14 amino acids. Trimming left V 7 bases short and J 3 bases short, with 15 bases between. Germline CDR1 WNHNN, CDR2 SYGVQD (reference sequence). CDR3: CASKPTGLHTEAFF. The CDR3 DNA sequence: TGCGCCAGCAAACCTACAGGATTACACACTGAAGCTTTCTTT.

This clone was detected a few times. The chain has TRBV4-1 and TRBJ1-1; D is unclear. The V gene lost 0 bases and the J gene lost 4 bases, with 12 bases spanning the gap. The CDR3 extends over 15 amino acids. Germline-derived CDR1 and CDR2 are MGHRA and YSYEKL. The CDR3 coding sequence is TGCGCCAGCAGCCAAGACGGTCGGTTGGTCACTGAAGCTTTCTTT. Translation: CASSQDGRLVTEAFF.

This chain uses TRBV12-3 or TRBV12-4 with TRBJ2-1, with no clear D. Trimming took off 2 bases at V and 10 bases at J, with 9 bases between the two ends. This CDR3 region has 12 residues. The DNA of the CDR3 is TGTGCCAGCAGTTTAATGGCCACGGAGCAGTTCTTC. It encodes CASSLMATEQFF.

The chain joins TRBV24-1 to TRBJ2-1, with D unclear. The V end lost 9 bases, the J end lost 5 bases, and 19 bases lay between the germline ends. Germline values: CDR1 KGHDR, CDR2 SFDVKD. This CDR3 spans 15 amino acids. The chain's CDR3 is CATCRIVTRDNEQFF. The CDR3 region has the DNA TGTGCCACCTGTCGCATAGTAACCCGGGACAATGAGCAGTTCTTC.

The J gene is TRBJ2-5, the V gene TRBV5-1, with 9 bases that match TRBD1. Germline V lookup: CDR1 SGHRS, CDR2 YFSETQ. The J segment lost 5 bases and the V segment lost 4 bases, leaving 3 bases of the junction unmatched. The CDR3 is 13 residues long. The chain's CDR3 is CASSPQGAETQYF. The CDR3 DNA is TGCGCCAGCAGCCCACAGGGGGCTGAGACCCAGTACTTC.

There are a few counts of this clone. This rearrangement joins TRBV6-5 to TRBJ2-5; D may be TRBD2 (5 bases). The CDR3 totals 14 residues. Between the trimmed V and J ends, which lost 4 bases and 0 bases, there was a span of 9 bases. Germline V CDR1 and CDR2: MNHEY, SVGAGI. CDR3 bases: TGTGCCAGCAGTTTTACGGGATACCAAGAGACCCAGTACTTC. It specifies CASSFTGYQETQYF.

V is TRBV7-2 and J is TRBJ2-3; 7 bases are a match to TRBD2. V dropped 1 base and J dropped 0; count of bases not matched to a gene: 4. Germline V gives CDR1 SGHTA, CDR2 FQGNSA. The CDR3 covers 16 residues. The CDR3 is CASSLEWRGSTDTQYF. CDR3 nucleotides: TGTGCCAGCAGCTTAGAGTGGCGGGGGAGCACAGATACGCAGTATTTT.

The rearrangement joins TRBV16 to TRBJ2-7; 7 bases agree with TRBD1. Germline CDR1 reads KGHSY; CDR2 reads FQNENV. Trimming removed 0 bases from V and 2 bases from J; junction bases left unmatched: 7. CDR3 size: 16 residues. The CDR3 nucleotides read TGTGCCAGCAGCCAATCAGGATCGGGACAGCCCTACGAGCAGTACTTC. Its protein is CASSQSGSGQPYEQYF.

V and J are TRBV7-2 and TRBJ2-3; 9 nucleotides agree with TRBD2. The CDR3 is made up of 15 amino acids. After removal of 4 bases from V and 2 bases from J, the junction contained 4 bases not matched to a gene. Germline assignment: CDR1 SGHTA and CDR2 FQGNSA. CDR3 sequence: CASSSRGGFTDTQYF. The CDR3 DNA reads as TGTGCCAGCAGCTCGCGGGGGGGTTTCACAGATACGCAGTATTTT.

V is TRBV6-5 and J is TRBJ1-4; 9 nucleotides align to TRBD1. The CDR3 is made up of 15 amino acids. Germline V gene data show CDR1 as MNHEY and CDR2 as SVGAGI. V lost 2 bases and J lost 8; bases outside the gene matches: 6. CDR3 loop: CASSYVGTGKEKLFF. CDR3 in DNA: TGTGCCAGCAGTTACGTCGGGACAGGGAAGGAAAAACTGTTTTTT.

The rearrangement links TRBV6-5 to TRBJ2-1, with 7 bases lining up with TRBD1. This CDR3 comprises 14 residues. With V trimmed by 0 bases and J by 12 bases, 8 bases remained unmatched. From germline, CDR1 is MNHEY and CDR2 SVGAGI. CDR3 protein: CASSYSRQGWVQFF. The DNA for the CDR3 is TGTGCCAGCAGTTACTCTCGACAGGGTTGGGTGCAGTTCTTC.